A single sample gave rise to the 5 T cell receptor beta chains below, sequenced in a study of T cell repertoires in cytomegalovirus infection. Their antigens are not known. In TCRdb, the reads were re-called with MiXCR into one record per CDR3 protein. The sample contains about 890,000 distinct CDR3 sequences, 31% of which appear only once. This sample comprised cultured CD8+ T cells from PBMCs, obtained from culture after CMV antigen stimulation. The source is a human donor in good health (CMV status not recorded). Some clones in this sample may be carry-over from other donors' samples.

This clonotype has at least ten counts. This sequence joins TRBV7-2 and TRBJ1-6, with TRBD1 identical over 8 bases. Germline V gene data show CDR1 as SGHTA and CDR2 as FQGNSA. This CDR3 region has 17 residues. Trimming at V came to 4 bases and at J to 12 bases, leaving 17 bases not matched to a gene. The CDR3 loop reads CASSSAPGQASSGPLHF. The CDR3 DNA sequence: TGTGCCAGCAGCTCAGCACCGGGACAGGCCTCGAGTGGACCCCTCCACTTT.

This clonotype has only a few counts. The chain links TRBV6-1 to TRBJ2-4; 10 nucleotides match TRBD1. V shed 1 base, J shed 0 bases, and the junction held 6 bases outside the gene matches. The CDR3 sequence is 18 residues long. CDR1 is MNHNS and CDR2 is SASEGT in the germline V gene. This CDR3 reads CASSEDGTGALAKNIQYF. DNA of the CDR3: TGTGCCAGCAGTGAAGACGGGACAGGGGCCTTAGCCAAAAACATTCAGTACTTC.

In this sample, this clonotype turned up once. This chain connects TRBV19 to TRBJ1-6; 9 nucleotides align to TRBD1. The J segment lost 9 bases and the V segment lost 10 bases, leaving 7 bases of the junction unmatched. The CDR3 runs to 13 residues. Germline CDR1 is LNHDA and CDR2 is SQIVND (reference sequence). The CDR3 sequence is CATSGTGISPLHF. CDR3 coding DNA: TGTGCCACCTCGGGGACAGGGATTTCACCCCTCCACTTT.

This clonotype was detected many times. The chain recombines TRBV3-1 with TRBJ1-3; D might be TRBD1 (6 bases). The CDR3 spans 15 residues. Trimming stripped 0 bases from V and 5 bases from J, with 11 bases between. Germline assignment: CDR1 LGHDT and CDR2 YNNKEL (reference sequence). CDR3 protein: CASSQDGGPRNTIYF. The CDR3 nucleotides are TGTGCCAGCAGCCAAGACGGGGGGCCCAGAAACACCATATATTTT. Variable domain in full (rest from reference TRBV3-1 and TRBJ1-3): DTAVSQTPKYLVTQMGNDKSIKCEQNLGHDTMYWYKQDSKKFLKIMFSYNNKELIINETVPNRFSPKSPDKAHLNLHINSLELGDSAVYFCASSQDGGPRNTIYFGEGSWLTVV.

A few counts support this clonotype. The rearrangement links TRBV7-9 to TRBJ2-7; no clear D. Trimming took 5 bases from V and 0 from J, leaving 8 bases between them. Germline-derived CDR1 and CDR2 are SEHNR and FQNEAQ (reference sequence). This CDR3 spans 13 amino acids. CDR3 sequence: CASSGQSSYEQYV. CDR3 DNA sequence: TGTGCCAGCAGCGGCCAGAGCTCCTACGAGCAGTACGTC.